This note documents a single T cell receptor (beta chain) sequence. The antigen remains undetermined. cDNA reverse transcribed from extracted RNA served as the sequencing template. The table came from immunoSEQ multiplex PCR; TCRdb's copy has only in-frame clones and leaves some out. The sample has roughly 100,000 clones; about 60% are singletons. This sample is drawn from a study of CD8+ T cells in alopecia areata. Study-wide points: Affected scalp, especially in alopecia totalis/universalis, had a higher clonality than normal scalp did.

Germline loops: CDR1 SGHRS, CDR2 YFSETQ. The junction had 5 bases not matched to a gene; V was cut back by 0 bases and J by 2 bases. The CDR3 consists of 15 residues. The sequencing sample was made of CD4+ T cells sorted from blood. The chain carries TRBV5-1 and TRBJ2-7; 7 nucleotides align to TRBD1. The clonotype originates from a human donor in good health. The CDR3 sequence: CASSLGGGAPYEQYF. The CDR3 DNA follows: TGCGCCAGCAGCTTGGGAGGGGGCGCTCCCTACGAGCAGTACTTC.